The clone carrying this TCR beta chain was picked up a small number of times. Everyone who donated was a healthy bone marrow donor. The data are from a study of cytomegalovirus exposure and HLA in healthy donors. Study summary: Earlier sequencing of 150 million to 200 million T cells yielded 100 million to 120 million unique TCR beta sequences.

The PCR ran on 60 Vbeta and 13 Jbeta primers. The table came from immunoSEQ multiplex PCR; TCRdb's copy has only in-frame clones and leaves some out. The repertoire holds approximately 150,000 clones, with approximately 82% as singletons. J was trimmed by 5 bases and V by 4 bases; bases with no gene match: 7. The CDR3 has 15 amino acids. In germline, CDR1 is SGHRS, CDR2 YFSETQ. The sequence came from a woman aged 40 to 50 in good health and CMV-seronegative. The chain carries TRBV5-1 and TRBJ2-2, with 8 bases fitting TRBD2. Specimen: PBMCs. CDR3 amino acids: CASSPGTRETGELFF. The CDR3 nucleotides read TGCGCCAGCAGCCCGGGGACTAGAGAAACCGGGGAGCTGTTTTTT.